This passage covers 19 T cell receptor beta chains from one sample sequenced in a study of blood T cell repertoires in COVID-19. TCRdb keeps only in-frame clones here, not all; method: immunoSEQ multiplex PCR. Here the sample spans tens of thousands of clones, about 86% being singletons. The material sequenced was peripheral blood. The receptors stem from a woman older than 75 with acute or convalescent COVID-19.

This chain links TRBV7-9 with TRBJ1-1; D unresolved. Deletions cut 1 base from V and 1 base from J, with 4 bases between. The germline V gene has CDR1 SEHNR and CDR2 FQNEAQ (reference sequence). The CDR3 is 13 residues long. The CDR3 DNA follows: TGTGCCAGCAGCTTAGAGCAGAACACTGAAGCTTTCTTT. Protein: CASSLEQNTEAFF. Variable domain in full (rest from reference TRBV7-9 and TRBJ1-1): DTGVSQNPRHKITKRGQNVTFRCDPISEHNRLYWYRQTLGQGPEFLTYFQNEAQLEKSRLLSDRFSAERPKGSFSTLEIQRTEQGDSAMYLCASSLEQNTEAFFGQGTRLTVV.

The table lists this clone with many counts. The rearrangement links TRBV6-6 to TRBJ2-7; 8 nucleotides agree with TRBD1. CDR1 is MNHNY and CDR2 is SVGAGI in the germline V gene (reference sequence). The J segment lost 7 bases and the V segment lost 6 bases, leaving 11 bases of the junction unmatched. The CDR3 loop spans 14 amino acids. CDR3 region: CASRPDRALGEQYF. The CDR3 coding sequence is TGTGCCAGCAGGCCGGACAGGGCTCTTGGGGAGCAGTACTTC.

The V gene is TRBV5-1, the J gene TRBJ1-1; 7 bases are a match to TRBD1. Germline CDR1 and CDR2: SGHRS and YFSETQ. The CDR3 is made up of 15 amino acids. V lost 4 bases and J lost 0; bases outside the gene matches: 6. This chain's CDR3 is CASSRGQVMNTEAFF. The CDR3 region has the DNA TGCGCCAGCAGCCGAGGACAGGTGATGAACACTGAAGCTTTCTTT.

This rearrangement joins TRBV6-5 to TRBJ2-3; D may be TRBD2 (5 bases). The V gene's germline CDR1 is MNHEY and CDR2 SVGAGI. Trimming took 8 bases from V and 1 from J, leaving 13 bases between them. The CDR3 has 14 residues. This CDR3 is CASAPGMGTDTQYF. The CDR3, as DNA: TGTGCCAGCGCCCCGGGGATGGGCACAGATACGCAGTATTTT.

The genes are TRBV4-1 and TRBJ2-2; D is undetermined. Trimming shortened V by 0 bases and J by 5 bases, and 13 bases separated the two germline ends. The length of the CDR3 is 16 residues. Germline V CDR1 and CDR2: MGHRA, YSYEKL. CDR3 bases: TGCGCCAGCAGCCAAGAGATGTCTGCGTGGACCGGGGAGCTGTTTTTT. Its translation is CASSQEMSAWTGELFF.

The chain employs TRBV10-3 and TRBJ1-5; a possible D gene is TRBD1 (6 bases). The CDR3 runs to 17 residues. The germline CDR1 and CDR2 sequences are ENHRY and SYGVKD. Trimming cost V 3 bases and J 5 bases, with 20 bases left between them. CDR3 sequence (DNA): TGTGCCATCAGTGAACCGGACAGCCGGGGTGGTTATCAGCCCCAGCATTTT. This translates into CAISEPDSRGGYQPQHF.

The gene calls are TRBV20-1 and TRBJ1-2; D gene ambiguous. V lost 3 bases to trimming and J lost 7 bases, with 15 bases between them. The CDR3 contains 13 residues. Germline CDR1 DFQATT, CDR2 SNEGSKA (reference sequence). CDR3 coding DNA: TGCAGTGCTAGTTCGAGCCGAGAGCGTGGCTACACCTTC. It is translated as CSASSSRERGYTF.

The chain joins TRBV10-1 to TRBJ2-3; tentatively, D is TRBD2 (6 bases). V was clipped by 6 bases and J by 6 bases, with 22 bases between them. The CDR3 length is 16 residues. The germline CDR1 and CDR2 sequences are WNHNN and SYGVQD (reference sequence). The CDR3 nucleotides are TGCGCCAGCAGCCCCTCCGGGACTCTTGGATCGGATACGCAGTATTTT. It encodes CASSPSGTLGSDTQYF.

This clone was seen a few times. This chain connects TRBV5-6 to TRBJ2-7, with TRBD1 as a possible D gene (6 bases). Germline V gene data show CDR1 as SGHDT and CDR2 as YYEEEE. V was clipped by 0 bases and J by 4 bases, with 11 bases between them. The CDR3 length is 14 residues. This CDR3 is CASSLVLQGYEQYF. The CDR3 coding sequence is TGTGCCAGCAGCTTGGTTTTGCAGGGGTACGAGCAGTACTTC.

This chain's CDR3 is CSVEEQTEAFF. Written as DNA, the CDR3 is TGCAGCGTTGAGGAACAGACTGAAGCTTTCTTT. This sequence joins TRBV29-1 and TRBJ1-1; D uncertain. The CDR3 contains 11 residues. V lost 3 bases and J lost 5, with 7 bases in between. Germline V gene sequence: CDR1 SQVTM, CDR2 ANQGSEA.

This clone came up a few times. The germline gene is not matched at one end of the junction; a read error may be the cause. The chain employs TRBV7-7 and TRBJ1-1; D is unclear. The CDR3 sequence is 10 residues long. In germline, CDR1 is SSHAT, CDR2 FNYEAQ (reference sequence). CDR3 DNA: TGTGCTAGCAGCCCCTCACGGGCTTTCTTT. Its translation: CASSPSRAFF.

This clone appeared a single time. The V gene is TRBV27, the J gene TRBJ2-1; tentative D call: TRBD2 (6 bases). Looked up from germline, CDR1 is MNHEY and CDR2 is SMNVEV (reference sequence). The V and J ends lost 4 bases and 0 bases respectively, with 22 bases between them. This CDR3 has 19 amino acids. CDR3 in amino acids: CASSSSGSYGISSYNEQFF. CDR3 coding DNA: TGTGCCAGCAGTTCCTCCGGGAGTTACGGAATAAGCTCCTACAATGAGCAGTTCTTC.

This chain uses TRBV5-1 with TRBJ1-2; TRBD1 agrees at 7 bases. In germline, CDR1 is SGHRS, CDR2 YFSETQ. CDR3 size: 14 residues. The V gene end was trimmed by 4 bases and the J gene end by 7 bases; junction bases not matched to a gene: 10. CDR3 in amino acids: CASSRGQTLSGYTF. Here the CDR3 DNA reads TGCGCCAGCAGCCGGGGACAGACCCTCAGTGGCTACACCTTC.

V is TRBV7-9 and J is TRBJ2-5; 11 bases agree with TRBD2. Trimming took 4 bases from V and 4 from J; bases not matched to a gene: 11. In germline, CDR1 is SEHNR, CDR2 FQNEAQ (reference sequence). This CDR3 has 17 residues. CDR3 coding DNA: TGTGCCAGCAGCTCGCCCGCTAGCGGGGGGACGGGAGAGACCCAGTACTTC. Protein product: CASSSPASGGTGETQYF.

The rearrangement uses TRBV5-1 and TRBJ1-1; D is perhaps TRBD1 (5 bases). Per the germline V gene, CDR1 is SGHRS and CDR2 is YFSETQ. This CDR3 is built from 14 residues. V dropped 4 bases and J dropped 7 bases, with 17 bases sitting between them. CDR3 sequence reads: CASSGGGINGEAFF. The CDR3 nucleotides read TGCGCCAGCAGCGGTGGGGGGATCAACGGTGAAGCTTTCTTT. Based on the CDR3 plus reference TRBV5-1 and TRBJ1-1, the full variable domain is KAGVTQTPRYLIKTRGQQVTLSCSPISGHRSVSWYQQTPGQGLQFLFEYFSETQRNKGNFPGRFSGRQFSNSRSEMNVSTLELGDSALYLCASSGGGINGEAFFGQGTRLTVV.

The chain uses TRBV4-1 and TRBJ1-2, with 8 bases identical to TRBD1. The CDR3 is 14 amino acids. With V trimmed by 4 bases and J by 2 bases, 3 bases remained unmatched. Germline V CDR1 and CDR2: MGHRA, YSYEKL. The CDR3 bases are TGCGCCAGCAGCCCAGGGGGCAGCAACTATGGCTACACCTTC. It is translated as CASSPGGSNYGYTF.

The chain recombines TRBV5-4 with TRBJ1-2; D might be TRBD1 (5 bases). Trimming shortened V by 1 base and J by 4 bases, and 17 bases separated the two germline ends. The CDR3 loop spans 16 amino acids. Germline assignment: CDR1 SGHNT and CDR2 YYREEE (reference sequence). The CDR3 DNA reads TGTGCCAGCAGCTTGAGAGGCCAGGGAGGGGTCTATGGCTACACCTTC. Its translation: CASSLRGQGGVYGYTF. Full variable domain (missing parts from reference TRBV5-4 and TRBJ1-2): ETGVTQSPTHLIKTRGQQVTLRCSSQSGHNTVSWYQQALGQGPQFIFQYYREEENGRGNFPPRFSGLQFPNYSSELNVNALELDDSALYLCASSLRGQGGVYGYTFGSGTRLTVV.

CDR3 region: CSASRGGSYNEQFF. The CDR3 DNA sequence: TGCAGTGCTAGTAGAGGGGGCTCCTACAATGAGCAGTTCTTC. V usage is TRBV20-1 and J usage is TRBJ2-1; tentative D call: TRBD1 (6 bases). This CDR3 contains 14 residues. Per germline, CDR1 DFQATT and CDR2 SNEGSKA (reference sequence). Trimming cost V 3 bases and J 0 bases, with 9 bases left between them.

The CDR3 sequence: CASSPNTGQGNTEAFF. The CDR3 region has the DNA TGTGCCAGCAGCCCGAACACGGGACAGGGGAACACTGAAGCTTTCTTT. The chain couples TRBV14 to TRBJ1-1; 9 bases are a match to TRBD1. Per germline, CDR1 SGHDN and CDR2 FVKESK. The CDR3 runs 16 residues. V lost 4 bases to trimming and J lost 1 base; unmatched junction nucleotides: 7.